The 29 T cell receptor beta chains below come from one sample, sequenced in a study of blood T cell repertoires in COVID-19. Some clones are missing from TCRdb's copy, which holds only in-frame ones; the method was immunoSEQ multiplex PCR. The sample includes a few hundred thousand clones, roughly 88% of them seen just once. The source material was peripheral blood. The receptors come from a woman between 40 and 55 years old who had recovered from COVID-19.

The V call is TRBV7-2, the J call TRBJ1-2, with 7 bases matching TRBD1. The CDR3 contains 12 residues. The V and J ends lost 5 bases and 11 bases, in that order; junction bases with no gene match: 8. CDR1 is SGHTA and CDR2 is FQGNSA in the germline V gene. The CDR3 is CASSRTQGRYTF. The CDR3, as DNA: TGTGCCAGCAGCCGAACACAGGGGCGGTACACCTTC.

The chain uses TRBV18 and TRBJ2-1; D is possibly TRBD1 (6 bases). CDR3 length: 15 amino acids. Trimming shortened V by 3 bases and J by 9 bases, and 18 bases separated the two germline ends. Per germline, CDR1 KGHSH and CDR2 LQKENI. The CDR3 protein is CASSPQGNQLGEQFF. CDR3 bases: TGTGCCAGCTCACCCCAGGGGAATCAGTTGGGTGAGCAGTTCTTC. Filled out from reference TRBV18 and TRBJ2-1, the complete variable domain reads NAGVMQNPRHLVRRRGQEARLRCSPMKGHSHVYWYRQLPEEGLKFMVYLQKENIIDESGMPKERFSAEFPKEGPSILRIQQVVRGDSAAYFCASSPQGNQLGEQFFGPGTRLTVL.

The rearrangement joins TRBV3-1 (or the pseudogene TRBV3-2) to TRBJ1-5, with D uncertain. Trimming took off 0 bases at V and 2 bases at J, with 8 bases between the two ends. The CDR3 extends over 15 amino acids. The V gene's germline CDR1 is LGHDT and CDR2 YNNKEL (reference sequence). CDR3 coding DNA: TGTGCCAGCAGCCAAGATTACAGAGGCAATCAGCCCCAGCATTTT. Translated: CASSQDYRGNQPQHF.

The chain carries TRBV13 and TRBJ1-1; D gene unclear. Germline V gene lookup returns CDR1 PRHDT and CDR2 FYEKMQ (reference sequence). CDR3 length: 14 residues. V lost 0 bases and J lost 10, with 15 bases in between. CDR3 bases: TGTGCCAGCAGCTTAGGCCTCGGAGGGAACAGAGCTTTCTTT. As protein: CASSLGLGGNRAFF.

Concerning this clone itself: Other DNA sequences in the sample encode the same CDR3. The J gene is TRBJ1-3, the V gene TRBV5-1, with a possible D match to TRBD1 (6 bases). The CDR3 sequence is 16 residues long. Trimming pared 8 bases from V and 4 bases from J, leaving 22 bases between. Germline CDR1 and CDR2: SGHRS and YFSETQ. The CDR3 protein is CASSMTGPIAGNTIYF. The DNA for the CDR3 is TGCGCCAGTAGTATGACAGGCCCCATAGCAGGAAACACCATATATTTT.

A few counts support this clone. The chain recombines TRBV2 with TRBJ1-5, with D possibly TRBD1 on 5 matching bases. The CDR3 loop spans 16 amino acids. Per germline, CDR1 SNHLY and CDR2 FYNNEI. V shed 2 bases and J shed 2 bases, with 13 bases lying between them. This CDR3 reads CASSEQGPIGNQPQHF. DNA for the CDR3: TGTGCCAGCAGTGAACAGGGTCCCATCGGCAATCAGCCCCAGCATTTT.

The chain employs TRBV11-3 and TRBJ1-2, with 7 bases fitting TRBD1. The CDR3 is 17 amino acids. Germline V gene lookup returns CDR1 SGHNT and CDR2 YENEEA. V gave up 5 bases and J gave up 5 bases; unmatched junction bases: 17. The DNA for the CDR3 is TGTGCCAGCAGCCAAGGCGGGTCAGGGGGTGATGATTATGGCTACACCTTC. Encoded protein: CASSQGGSGGDDYGYTF.

The gene calls are TRBV6-5 and TRBJ2-3; possible D gene TRBD1, 6 bases. This CDR3 region has 15 residues. CDR1 and CDR2 (germline): MNHEY, SVGAGI. Trimming removed 5 bases from V and 2 bases from J, with 14 bases in between. This CDR3 reads CASSNRASPTDTQYF. The CDR3 coding sequence is TGTGCCAGCAGTAACAGGGCCTCCCCCACAGATACGCAGTATTTT.

The chain couples TRBV14 to TRBJ2-5, with a possible D match to TRBD2 (5 bases). Trimming removed 0 bases from V and 7 bases from J, with 12 bases in between. The CDR3 length is 14 residues. Germline CDR1 and CDR2: SGHDN and FVKESK. Written as DNA, the CDR3 is TGTGCCAGCAGCCAAGATTCGGGGATTGGGACCCAGTACTTC. This codes for CASSQDSGIGTQYF.

V and J are TRBV7-2 and TRBJ2-1, with 7 bases fitting TRBD2. The germline CDR1 and CDR2 sequences are SGHTA and FQGNSA. This CDR3 is built from 17 residues. Trimming removed 4 bases from V and 4 bases from J; junction bases left unmatched: 13. CDR3 residues: CASSSKSGTILYNEQFF. CDR3 nucleotides: TGTGCCAGCAGCTCGAAATCCGGGACTATACTATACAATGAGCAGTTCTTC.

The chain is built from TRBV24-1 and TRBJ2-2; maybe TRBD2 (6 bases). The V gene lost 9 bases and the J gene lost 7 bases, with 32 bases spanning the gap. CDR1 and CDR2 from the germline V gene are KGHDR and SFDVKD. CDR3 length equals 19 residues. The CDR3 region has the DNA TGTGCCACCGGGGGGTTAAGGGGTCAATCGTTTTCGCCGGTCGGGGAGCTGTTTTTT. Amino acids: CATGGLRGQSFSPVGELFF.

This chain uses TRBV4-2 with TRBJ1-1, with D perhaps matching TRBD1 (6 bases). In germline, CDR1 is LGHNA, CDR2 YNFKEQ. The CDR3 is 14 residues long. Trimming removed 0 bases from V and 10 bases from J, with 15 bases in between. CDR3 coding DNA: TGTGCCAGCAGCCAAGATCGCCAGGGGCTGGTAGCTTTCTTT. Its protein is CASSQDRQGLVAFF.

V and J are TRBV7-2 and TRBJ1-6; D not resolved. This CDR3 comprises 18 residues. V dropped 1 base and J dropped 2 bases, with 15 bases sitting between them. Germline V lookup: CDR1 SGHTA, CDR2 FQGNSA. CDR3 protein: CASSLGYNEMPYNSPLHF. CDR3 nucleotides: TGTGCCAGCAGCTTAGGCTATAACGAGATGCCCTATAATTCACCCCTCCACTTT.

This sequence joins TRBV3-1 (or the pseudogene TRBV3-2) and TRBJ1-4; D is perhaps TRBD1 (6 bases). The germline CDR1 and CDR2 sequences are LGHDT and YNNKEL (reference sequence). The CDR3 has 15 residues. Trimming took off 4 bases at V and 8 bases at J, with 17 bases between the two ends. The CDR3 is CASSPNHRVDEKLFF. The CDR3 DNA follows: TGTGCCAGCAGCCCAAACCACAGGGTAGACGAAAAACTGTTTTTT.

V and J are TRBV30 and TRBJ1-3; 7 positions match TRBD1. The CDR3 sequence is 15 residues long. With 2 bases clipped from V and 2 bases from J, the junction kept 6 bases outside the gene matches. CDR1 and CDR2 (germline): GTSNPN, SVGIG (reference sequence). This CDR3 reads CAWSTGQKAGNTIYF. In DNA, the CDR3 is TGTGCCTGGAGTACGGGACAGAAAGCTGGAAACACCATATATTTT.

This chain uses TRBV29-1 with TRBJ2-2; 7 bases fit TRBD1. The CDR3 runs to 16 residues. Trimming removed 3 bases from V and 1 base from J; junction bases left unmatched: 8. CDR1 is SQVTM and CDR2 is ANQGSEA in the germline V gene. The CDR3 protein is CSVERFGTVNTGELFF. DNA of the CDR3: TGCAGCGTTGAGCGTTTCGGGACAGTGAACACCGGGGAGCTGTTTTTT.

V gene TRBV3-1 (or the pseudogene TRBV3-2) combines with J gene TRBJ1-3; D gene unclear. CDR3 length: 18 residues. In germline, CDR1 is LGHDT, CDR2 YNNKEL (reference sequence). V was clipped by 0 bases and J by 4 bases, with 19 bases between them. For the CDR3, the DNA is TGTGCCAGCAGCCAAGATGCGAATCTCCGTCCCCTGGGAAACACCATATATTTT. Amino acid sequence: CASSQDANLRPLGNTIYF.

The CDR3 nucleotides are TGTGCCAGCAGCCCCCGGAGCCGCTCCTACAATGAGCAGTTCTTC. The encoded protein is CASSPRSRSYNEQFF. The chain joins TRBV5-6 to TRBJ2-1; D is unclear. The CDR3 totals 15 residues. Germline assignment: CDR1 SGHDT and CDR2 YYEEEE. V gave up 4 bases and J gave up 0 bases, with 11 bases separating them.

The V and J genes are TRBV7-2 and TRBJ2-2; 11 positions match TRBD1. The CDR3 covers 16 residues. Germline V gene sequence: CDR1 SGHTA, CDR2 FQGNSA. Germline trimming cut 3 bases from V and 9 bases from J; bases unmatched to any gene: 9. In nucleotides, the CDR3 is TGTGCCAGCAGCTTCTCGGGACAGGGGGGGTTTAGGGAGCTGTTTTTT. Its translation is CASSFSGQGGFRELFF.

The chain is built from TRBV7-2 and TRBJ1-1; 7 nucleotides match TRBD1. The CDR3 length is 15 residues. Germline trimming cut 7 bases from V and 0 bases from J; bases unmatched to any gene: 8. Germline V lookup: CDR1 SGHTA, CDR2 FQGNSA. The CDR3 region is CASIADRSLNTEAFF. CDR3 in DNA: TGTGCCAGCATCGCGGACAGGAGTCTGAACACTGAAGCTTTCTTT.

Details on this clone: One junction end disagrees with the germline gene, perhaps due to a read error. This sequence joins TRBV6-5 and TRBJ2-5, with 12 bases aligning to TRBD1. The V gene's germline CDR1 is MNHEY and CDR2 SVGAGI. The CDR3 consists of 12 residues. The CDR3 is CASSSGQGAGHF. As DNA, the CDR3 is TGTGCCAGCAGTTCGGGACAGGGGGCAGGTCACTTC.

The chain joins TRBV5-5 to TRBJ1-1; the D gene is possibly TRBD1 (6 bases). CDR3 length equals 13 residues. Per the germline V gene, CDR1 is SGHKS and CDR2 is YYEKEE (reference sequence). V was pared by 3 bases and J by 4 bases, with 10 bases between. The CDR3 DNA sequence: TGTGCCAGCAGCTGGGGAGGGGGCACTGAAGCTTTCTTT. This translates into CASSWGGGTEAFF.

The chain is built from TRBV29-1 and TRBJ1-2; no firm D call. In germline, CDR1 is SQVTM, CDR2 ANQGSEA. Trimming cost V 4 bases and J 7 bases, with 7 bases left between them. The CDR3 totals 10 residues. The CDR3, as DNA: TGCAGCGTTGGATCGGGTGGCTACACCTTC. It encodes CSVGSGGYTF. The whole variable domain, remainder taken from reference TRBV29-1 and TRBJ1-2, is SAVISQKPSRDICQRGTSLTIQCQVDSQVTMMFWYRQQPGQSLTLIATANQGSEATYESGFVIDKFPISRPNLTFSTLTVSNMSPEDSSIYLCSVGSGGYTFGSGTRLTVV.

The sample holds one count of this clone. The rearrangement links TRBV7-2 to TRBJ2-1, with D perhaps TRBD2 (6 bases). There are 16 residues in the CDR3. Germline CDR1 reads SGHTA; CDR2 reads FQGNSA. Trimming took off 2 bases at V and 5 bases at J, with 16 bases between the two ends. As DNA, the CDR3 is TGTGCCAGCAGCTTAATGGCGGGATCAAGGGACAATGAGCAGTTCTTC. Its protein is CASSLMAGSRDNEQFF. Filled out from reference TRBV7-2 and TRBJ2-1, the complete variable domain reads GAGVSQSPSNKVTEKGKDVELRCDPISGHTALYWYRQSLGQGLEFLIYFQGNSAPDKSGLPSDRFSAERTGGSVSTLTIQRTQQEDSAVYLCASSLMAGSRDNEQFFGPGTRLTVL.

The gene calls are TRBV3-1 (or the pseudogene TRBV3-2) and TRBJ2-1; TRBD1 agrees at 7 bases. Germline CDR1 LGHDT, CDR2 YNNKEL (reference sequence). V was clipped by 0 bases and J by 3 bases; unmatched bases: 26. The CDR3 is 23 residues long. CDR3 in amino acids: CASSQEHRGAYRPRPRFYNEQFF. As DNA, the CDR3 is TGTGCCAGCAGCCAAGAGCACAGGGGTGCATACCGGCCTCGACCCAGATTCTACAATGAGCAGTTCTTC.

J is TRBJ1-6 and V is TRBV7-2; 7 positions match TRBD1. V lost 8 bases, J lost 0 bases, and 10 bases stayed unmatched. The CDR3 contains 17 residues. Germline V CDR1 and CDR2: SGHTA, FQGNSA. This CDR3 is CASYLTPGGSYNSPLHF. The DNA for the CDR3 is TGTGCCAGCTACTTAACCCCAGGGGGCTCCTATAATTCACCCCTCCACTTT. Full variable domain (remainder filled in from reference TRBV7-2 and TRBJ1-6): GAGVSQSPSNKVTEKGKDVELRCDPISGHTALYWYRQSLGQGLEFLIYFQGNSAPDKSGLPSDRFSAERTGGSVSTLTIQRTQQEDSAVYLCASYLTPGGSYNSPLHFGNGTRLTVT.

This chain uses TRBV6-4 with TRBJ2-3; TRBD2 might be the D (6 bases). Germline CDR1 reads MRHNA; CDR2 reads SNTAGT. The length of the CDR3 is 14 residues. With 3 bases removed from V and 2 bases from J, the gap between germline ends came to 9 bases. The DNA of the CDR3 is TGTGCCAGCAGTGAGAGGGACTCCACAGATACGCAGTATTTT. Protein: CASSERDSTDTQYF.

The chain links TRBV6-7 to TRBJ2-1; D possibly corresponds to TRBD2 (6 bases). TRBV6-7 is given ORF status, its function remaining uncertain. The V end was cut by 2 bases, the J end by 10 bases, with 9 bases between. The CDR3 totals 12 residues. The CDR3 DNA follows: TGTGCCAGCAGTTACGGGGCGGGAGAGCAGTTCTTC. Translating gives CASSYGAGEQFF.

The genes are TRBV18 and TRBJ2-4, with D maybe TRBD1 (6 bases). The germline V and J ends were trimmed by 2 bases and 6 bases, with 11 bases remaining between them. The CDR3 has 14 residues. Germline V gives CDR1 KGHSH, CDR2 LQKENI. DNA for the CDR3: TGTGCCAGCTCACCAAACCAACAGGGAAACATTCAGTACTTC. Amino acids: CASSPNQQGNIQYF. Full variable domain (rest looked up from reference TRBV18 and TRBJ2-4): NAGVMQNPRHLVRRRGQEARLRCSPMKGHSHVYWYRQLPEEGLKFMVYLQKENIIDESGMPKERFSAEFPKEGPSILRIQQVVRGDSAAYFCASSPNQQGNIQYFGAGTRLSVL.